Shown below are 20 T cell receptor beta chains from a single sample sequenced in a study of shared clonotypes between healthy human individuals. Assay used: immunoSEQ multiplex PCR; TCRdb lists only in-frame clones, some missing. The sample includes some 480,000 clones, around 79% of them seen just once. The sample consisted of PBMCs. These receptors originate from a woman aged 40 to 50 in good health. Some clones in this sample may be carry-over from other donors' samples.

This clone showed up many times. CDR3 sequence: CASSPRLRDVNTEAFF. The DNA for the CDR3 is TGTGCCAGCAGCCCCCGCCTCCGGGACGTGAACACTGAAGCTTTCTTT. The V call is TRBV11-2, the J call TRBJ1-1; D may be TRBD1 (5 bases). Trimming stripped 5 bases from V and 0 bases from J, with 16 bases between. Germline CDR1 SGHAT, CDR2 FQNNGV. There are 16 residues in the CDR3.

The chain links TRBV10-2 to TRBJ1-2; D is unresolved. The V gene lost 0 bases and the J gene lost 6 bases, with 8 bases spanning the gap. CDR3 length equals 13 residues. Germline lookup yields CDR1 WSHSY and CDR2 SAAADI. CDR3 sequence: CASSESIGNGYTF. Written as DNA, the CDR3 is TGCGCCAGCAGTGAGTCGATAGGGAATGGCTACACCTTC.

This clone was counted once. The chain employs TRBV7-2 and TRBJ2-2, with D hard to call. This CDR3 has 15 amino acids. Trimming took off 3 bases at V and 4 bases at J, with 12 bases between the two ends. Germline V gene data show CDR1 as SGHTA and CDR2 as FQGNSA. As DNA, the CDR3 is TGTGCCAGCAGCTTCGGGCGTACGGGCACCGGGGAGCTGTTTTTT. It yields the protein CASSFGRTGTGELFF.

This chain joins TRBV25-1 and TRBJ2-1; the match to TRBD2 covers 8 bases. The CDR3 totals 14 residues. The V segment lost 3 bases and the J segment 4 bases; nucleotides outside the gene matches: 2. Germline CDR1 MGHDK, CDR2 SYGVNS. Here the CDR3 DNA reads TGTGCCAGCAGTGATACTAGCGGATACAATGAGCAGTTCTTC. Residues: CASSDTSGYNEQFF.

V is TRBV28 and J is TRBJ2-4; 8 bases agree with TRBD2. The germline gives CDR1 MDHEN, CDR2 SYDVKM. V shed 3 bases, J shed 8 bases, and the junction held 9 bases outside the gene matches. The CDR3 loop spans 15 amino acids. In DNA, the CDR3 is TGTGCCAGCAGTTTCCCAAAAGCGGGAGCTGACATTCAGTACTTC. Residues: CASSFPKAGADIQYF.

The chain uses TRBV7-2 and TRBJ2-5; 15 positions match TRBD2. Germline V gene sequence: CDR1 SGHTA, CDR2 FQGNSA. CDR3 size: 17 residues. The trim removed 4 bases at V and 4 bases at J, leaving 7 bases unmatched. This chain's CDR3 is CASSSGTSGRRGETQYF. The CDR3 nucleotides are TGTGCCAGCAGCTCAGGGACTAGCGGGAGGAGGGGAGAGACCCAGTACTTC. Supplemented by reference TRBV7-2 and TRBJ2-5, the full variable domain reads GAGVSQSPSNKVTEKGKDVELRCDPISGHTALYWYRQSLGQGLEFLIYFQGNSAPDKSGLPSDRFSAERTGGSVSTLTIQRTQQEDSAVYLCASSSGTSGRRGETQYFGPGTRLLVL.

V usage is TRBV5-4 and J usage is TRBJ2-3; 8 bases line up with TRBD1. The CDR3 runs 15 residues. Germline CDR1 reads SGHNT; CDR2 reads YYREEE (reference sequence). V lost 2 bases and J lost 1; bases outside the gene matches: 3. Here the CDR3 reads CASSFQGAGTDTQYF. The CDR3 coding sequence is TGTGCCAGCAGCTTTCAGGGGGCAGGCACAGATACGCAGTATTTT.

This chain uses TRBV7-2 with TRBJ2-7; 13 positions agree with TRBD2. The CDR3 contains 17 residues. After removal of 0 bases from V and 6 bases from J, the junction contained 8 bases not matched to a gene. Germline loops: CDR1 SGHTA, CDR2 FQGNSA. CDR3 sequence: CASSLAATSGGPFEQYF. The CDR3 DNA follows: TGTGCCAGCAGCTTAGCCGCGACTAGCGGGGGGCCTTTCGAGCAGTACTTC. Based on the CDR3 plus reference TRBV7-2 and TRBJ2-7, the full variable domain is GAGVSQSPSNKVTEKGKDVELRCDPISGHTALYWYRQSLGQGLEFLIYFQGNSAPDKSGLPSDRFSAERTGGSVSTLTIQRTQQEDSAVYLCASSLAATSGGPFEQYFGPGTRLTVT.

The V and J genes are TRBV19 and TRBJ1-2, with a tentative D call TRBD1 (5 bases). The CDR3 is 15 amino acids. V was trimmed by 6 bases and J by 8 bases, leaving 22 bases between them. Germline V gene sequence: CDR1 LNHDA, CDR2 SQIVND (reference sequence). The CDR3 region has the DNA TGTGCCAGTAGCCCTGGGACTGACGGTCTAGGGGGCTACACCTTC. Protein product: CASSPGTDGLGGYTF.

The CDR3 loop reads CASSYRYRVGEAFF. DNA for the CDR3: TGTGCCAGCAGTTACCGATACAGGGTTGGTGAAGCTTTCTTT. This sequence joins TRBV6-5 and TRBJ1-1; D is possibly TRBD1 (6 bases). The CDR3 sequence is 14 residues long. Trimming left V 2 bases short and J 7 bases short, with 14 bases between. Germline V lookup: CDR1 MNHEY, CDR2 SVGAGI.

The chain recombines TRBV30 with TRBJ2-2, with 7 bases matching TRBD2. The CDR3 spans 15 residues. CDR1 and CDR2 from the germline V gene are GTSNPN and SVGIG (reference sequence). V lost 1 base to trimming and J lost 1 base; unmatched junction nucleotides: 3. The DNA for the CDR3 is TGTGCCTGGAGTGCAGCGGGACTGAACACCGGGGAGCTGTTTTTT. It encodes CAWSAAGLNTGELFF.

The CDR3 DNA follows: TGCGCCAGCAGCTTGGTAAGCGACACAGATACGCAGTATTTT. Residues: CASSLVSDTDTQYF. The chain is built from TRBV5-1 and TRBJ2-3; D is unclear. Looked up from germline, CDR1 is SGHRS and CDR2 is YFSETQ. The CDR3 runs 14 residues. V lost 0 bases and J 2 bases, leaving 7 bases between the germline ends.

This sequence joins TRBV2 and TRBJ2-7; D remains unclear. The V gene's germline CDR1 is SNHLY and CDR2 FYNNEI. V was clipped by 1 base and J by 1 base, with 8 bases between them. This CDR3 region has 14 residues. The CDR3 nucleotides are TGTGCCAGCAGTGAAGTTCGGGCATCCTACGAGCAGTACTTC. Protein sequence: CASSEVRASYEQYF.

The CDR3 is CASRDRGRYDTEAFF. CDR3 bases: TGTGCCAGCCGGGACAGGGGACGTTATGACACTGAAGCTTTCTTT. The chain joins TRBV28 to TRBJ1-1; 10 bases agree with TRBD1. The CDR3 is 15 amino acids. V lost 8 bases to trimming and J lost 3 bases; unmatched junction nucleotides: 9. Germline V gene sequence: CDR1 MDHEN, CDR2 SYDVKM.

The chain joins TRBV7-3 to TRBJ2-1; 7 nucleotides align to TRBD2. Germline CDR1 reads SGHTA; CDR2 reads FQGTGA. V lost 1 base to trimming and J lost 5 bases; unmatched junction nucleotides: 8. The CDR3 totals 16 residues. This CDR3 is CASSLMLAETDNEQFF. CDR3 DNA: TGTGCCAGCAGCTTAATGCTAGCGGAGACGGACAATGAGCAGTTCTTC. Based on the CDR3 plus reference TRBV7-3 and TRBJ2-1, the full variable domain is GAGVSQTPSNKVTEKGKYVELRCDPISGHTALYWYRQSLGQGPEFLIYFQGTGAADDSGLPNDRFFAVRPEGSVSTLKIQRTERGDSAVYLCASSLMLAETDNEQFFGPGTRLTVL.

There are a few counts of this clone. The chain has TRBV30 and TRBJ1-1; D not certain. The germline V and J ends were trimmed by 2 bases and 4 bases, with 14 bases remaining between them. Germline V gene data show CDR1 as GTSNPN and CDR2 as SVGIG (reference sequence). The length of the CDR3 is 14 residues. The CDR3 sequence: CAWSLAGLTTEAFF. As DNA, the CDR3 is TGTGCCTGGAGTCTTGCAGGCTTGACCACTGAAGCTTTCTTT.

The gene calls are TRBV28 and TRBJ2-1; possibly TRBD2 for D (6 bases). Germline CDR1 is MDHEN and CDR2 is SYDVKM. The CDR3 has 14 amino acids. Trimming took 6 bases from V and 9 from J, leaving 18 bases between them. CDR3 in DNA: TGTGCCAGCAGGACTAGTTGGCGATCGGGTGAGCAGTTCTTC. Translation: CASRTSWRSGEQFF.

The gene calls are TRBV7-8 and TRBJ2-3, with 9 bases matching TRBD2. With 4 bases clipped from V and 2 bases from J, the junction kept 4 bases outside the gene matches. The CDR3 is 15 residues long. CDR1 is SGHVS, CDR2 FQNEAQ, per germline. In DNA form, the CDR3 reads TGTGCCAGCAGCTCCAGACTAGCGGCCACAGATACGCAGTATTTT. It yields the protein CASSSRLAATDTQYF.

The chain has TRBV4-2 and TRBJ2-7; D uncertain. The CDR3 runs to 14 residues. Germline-derived CDR1 and CDR2 are LGHNA and YNFKEQ. V was cut by 2 bases and J by 5 bases, with 13 bases left in between. The CDR3 loop reads CASSQQRASNEQYF. The CDR3 coding sequence is TGTGCCAGCAGCCAACAAAGGGCCTCAAACGAGCAGTACTTC.

This clone was counted between two and nine times. This chain links TRBV7-8 with TRBJ2-6, with a weak D call TRBD1 (5 bases). The CDR3 sequence is 17 residues long. Germline V gene lookup returns CDR1 SGHVS and CDR2 FQNEAQ. The germline V and J ends were trimmed by 1 base and 2 bases, with 12 bases remaining between them. The CDR3 is CASSLVAGSAGANVLTF. The CDR3 DNA reads as TGTGCCAGCAGCTTAGTCGCAGGGTCGGCTGGGGCCAACGTCCTGACTTTC.